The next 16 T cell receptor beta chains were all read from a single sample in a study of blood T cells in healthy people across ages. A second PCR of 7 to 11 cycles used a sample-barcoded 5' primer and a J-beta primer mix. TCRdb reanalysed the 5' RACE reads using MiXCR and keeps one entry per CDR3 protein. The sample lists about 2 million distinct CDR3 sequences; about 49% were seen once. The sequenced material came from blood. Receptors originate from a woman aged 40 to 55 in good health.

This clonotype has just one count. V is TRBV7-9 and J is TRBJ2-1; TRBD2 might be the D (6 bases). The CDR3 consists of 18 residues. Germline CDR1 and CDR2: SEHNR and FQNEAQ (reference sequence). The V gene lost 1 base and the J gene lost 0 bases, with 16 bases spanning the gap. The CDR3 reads CASSLGAGPRGSYNEQFF. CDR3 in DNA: TGTGCCAGCAGCTTAGGGGCGGGGCCCCGGGGCTCCTACAATGAGCAGTTCTTC.

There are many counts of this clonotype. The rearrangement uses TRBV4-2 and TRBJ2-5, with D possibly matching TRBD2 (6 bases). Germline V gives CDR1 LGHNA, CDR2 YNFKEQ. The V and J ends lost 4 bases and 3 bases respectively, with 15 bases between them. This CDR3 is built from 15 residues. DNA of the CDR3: TGTGCCAGCAGCCTAGCGGCGACACCCAAAGAGACCCAGTACTTC. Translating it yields CASSLAATPKETQYF.

The CDR3 reads CASSLGTSTSKNIQYF. The CDR3, as DNA: TGTGCCAGCAGTCTCGGGACTAGTACCAGCAAAAACATTCAGTACTTC. The chain has TRBV12-3 or TRBV12-4 and TRBJ2-4, with 8 bases fitting TRBD2. The CDR3 spans 16 residues. The V and J ends lost 5 bases and 3 bases, in that order; junction bases with no gene match: 9.

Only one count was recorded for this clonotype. CDR3 protein: CASSSHPTGGEQYF. CDR3 nucleotide sequence: TGTGCCAGCAGTTCCCATCCCACAGGGGGCGAGCAGTACTTC. The genes are TRBV28 and TRBJ2-7; 8 bases line up with TRBD1. Looked up from germline, CDR1 is MDHEN and CDR2 is SYDVKM. The CDR3 is 14 amino acids. Trimming cost V 4 bases and J 6 bases; bases outside gene matches: 8.

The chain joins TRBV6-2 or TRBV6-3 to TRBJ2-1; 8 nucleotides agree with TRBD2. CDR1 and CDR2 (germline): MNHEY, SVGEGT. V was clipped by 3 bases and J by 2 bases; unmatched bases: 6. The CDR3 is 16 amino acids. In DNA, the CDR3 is TGTGCCAGCAGTTATTTACAGCGGGGGCCCTACAATGAGCAGTTCTTC. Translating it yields CASSYLQRGPYNEQFF.

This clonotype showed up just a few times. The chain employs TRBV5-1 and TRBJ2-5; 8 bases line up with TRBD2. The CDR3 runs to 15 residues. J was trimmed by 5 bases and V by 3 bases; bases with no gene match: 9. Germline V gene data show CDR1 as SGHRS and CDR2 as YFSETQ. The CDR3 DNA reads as TGCGCCAGCAGCTCGCTAGCAGCGGGGGACGAGACCCAGTACTTC. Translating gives CASSSLAAGDETQYF. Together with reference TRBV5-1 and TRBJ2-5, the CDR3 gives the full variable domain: KAGVTQTPRYLIKTRGQQVTLSCSPISGHRSVSWYQQTPGQGLQFLFEYFSETQRNKGNFPGRFSGRQFSNSRSEMNVSTLELGDSALYLCASSSLAAGDETQYFGPGTRLLVL.

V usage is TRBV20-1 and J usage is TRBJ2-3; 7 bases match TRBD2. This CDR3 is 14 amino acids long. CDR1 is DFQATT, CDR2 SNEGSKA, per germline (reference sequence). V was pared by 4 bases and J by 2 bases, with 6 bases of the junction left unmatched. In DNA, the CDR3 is TGCAGTGCTAAGACGGGGGGTAACACAGATACGCAGTATTTT. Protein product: CSAKTGGNTDTQYF.

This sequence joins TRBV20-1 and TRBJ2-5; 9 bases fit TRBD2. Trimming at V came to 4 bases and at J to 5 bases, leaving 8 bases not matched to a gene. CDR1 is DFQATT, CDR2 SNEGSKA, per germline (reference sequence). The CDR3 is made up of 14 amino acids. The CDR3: CSATRGGRLETQYF. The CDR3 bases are TGCAGTGCTACGCGGGGGGGCCGTTTGGAGACCCAGTACTTC.

This CDR3 is CASNWAGTDTQYF. The CDR3 DNA is TGTGCCAGCAATTGGGCCGGCACAGATACGCAGTATTTT. The gene calls are TRBV2 and TRBJ2-3; no clear D gene. Germline values: CDR1 SNHLY, CDR2 FYNNEI. The V and J ends lost 7 bases and 1 base respectively, with 9 bases between them. The CDR3 runs to 13 residues.

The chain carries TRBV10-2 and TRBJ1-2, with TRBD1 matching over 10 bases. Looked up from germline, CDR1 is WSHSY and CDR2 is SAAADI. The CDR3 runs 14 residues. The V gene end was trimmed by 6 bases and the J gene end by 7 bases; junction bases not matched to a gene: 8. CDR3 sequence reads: CASRDRGRMGGYTF. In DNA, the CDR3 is TGCGCCAGCAGAGACAGGGGGCGGATGGGTGGCTACACCTTC.

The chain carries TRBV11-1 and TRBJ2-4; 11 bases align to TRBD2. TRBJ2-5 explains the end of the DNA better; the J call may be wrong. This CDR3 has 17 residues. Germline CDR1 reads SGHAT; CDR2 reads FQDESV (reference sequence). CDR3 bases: TGTGCCAGCAGCTTAGGGGTACTAGCGGGGGTCCGAGAGACCCAGTACTTC. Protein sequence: CASSLGVLAGVRETQYF.

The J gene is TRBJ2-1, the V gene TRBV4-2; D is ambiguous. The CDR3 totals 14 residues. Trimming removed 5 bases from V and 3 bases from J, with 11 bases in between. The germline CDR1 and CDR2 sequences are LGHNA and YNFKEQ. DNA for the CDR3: TGTGCCAGCAGCTCTTTGAATGGCTACAATGAGCAGTTCTTC. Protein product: CASSSLNGYNEQFF.

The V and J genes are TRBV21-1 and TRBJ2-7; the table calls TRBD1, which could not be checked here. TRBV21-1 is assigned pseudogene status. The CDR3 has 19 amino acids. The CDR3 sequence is CARPFSVRIPGNYFYEQYF. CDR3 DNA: TGTGCCAGACCCTTCAGCGTAAGGATCCCCGGGAATTACTTCTACGAGCAGTACTTC.

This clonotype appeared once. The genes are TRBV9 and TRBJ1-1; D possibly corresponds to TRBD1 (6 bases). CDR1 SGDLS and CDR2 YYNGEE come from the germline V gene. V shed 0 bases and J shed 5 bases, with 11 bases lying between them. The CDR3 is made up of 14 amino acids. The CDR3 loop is CASSVGTETTEAFF. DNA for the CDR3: TGTGCCAGCAGCGTAGGGACAGAAACTACTGAAGCTTTCTTT. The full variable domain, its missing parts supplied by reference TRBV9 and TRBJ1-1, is DSGVTQTPKHLITATGQRVTLRCSPRSGDLSVYWYQQSLDQGLQFLIQYYNGEERAKGNILERFSAQQFPDLHSELNLSSLELGDSALYFCASSVGTETTEAFFGQGTRLTVV.

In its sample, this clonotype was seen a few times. CDR3 sequence (DNA): TGTGCCAGCAGCTTGGACAGCCCTTCGGGCGAGCAGTACTTC. Translated: CASSLDSPSGEQYF. The V gene is TRBV7-2, the J gene TRBJ2-4; possible D gene TRBD1, 6 bases. The closer fit of TRBJ2-7 to the DNA end suggests the J call may be wrong. The germline V gene has CDR1 SGHTA and CDR2 FQGNSA. The CDR3 has 14 residues.

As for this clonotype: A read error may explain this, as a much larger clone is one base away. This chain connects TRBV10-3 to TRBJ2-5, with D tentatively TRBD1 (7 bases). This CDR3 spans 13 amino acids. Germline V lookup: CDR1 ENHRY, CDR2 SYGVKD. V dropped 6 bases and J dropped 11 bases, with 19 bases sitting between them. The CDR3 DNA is TGTGCCATCAGGGCGGGACAGCACAATGAGCAGTACTTC. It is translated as CAIRAGQHNEQYF.